Sequencing of this T cell receptor (beta chain) was carried out in a study of CD8 T cells in Susac syndrome. The table lists this clonotype with a count of one. A quantity of about 0.5 to 1 ug RNA underwent reverse transcription using random hexamers. Via MiXCR, TCRdb re-called the immunoSEQ multiplex PCR reads, giving one row per CDR3 protein. This table has a few hundred thousand distinct CDR3 sequences, 95% appearing once. Germline assignment: CDR1 SGHTA and CDR2 FQGTGA. Between the trimmed V and J ends, which lost 8 bases and 2 bases, there was a span of 12 bases. The CDR3 sequence is 13 residues long.

Sequencing was done on a sample of CD4+ T cells from PBMCs. This sequence joins TRBV7-3 and TRBJ1-1; no firm D call. The TCR was taken from a human donor with multiple sclerosis. The CDR3 DNA is TGTGCCAGCCTGGAACAACCAAACACTGAAGCTTTCTTT. It specifies CASLEQPNTEAFF. Looking up the rest from reference TRBV7-3 and TRBJ1-1 gives the full variable domain: GAGVSQTPSNKVTEKGKYVELRCDPISGHTALYWYRQSLGQGPEFLIYFQGTGAADDSGLPNDRFFAVRPEGSVSTLKIQRTERGDSAVYLCASLEQPNTEAFFGQGTRLTVV.